These 13 T cell receptor beta chains originate from one sample sequenced in a study of human T cells and chemical hapten exposure (dated by TCRdb to the early 2020s). The sample's time point label, decoded: patch test 1, 2 weeks after DPC sensitization. Sample treatment or condition, as interpreted from the label and publication: therapeutic diphenylcyclopropenone sensitization with weekly scalp DPC. The library came from RACE. Data came from a NextSeq 500. TCRdb itself trimmed the public reads at Q25 with fastp, ran MiXCR and retained productive beta chains. Records with the same CDR3 protein are collapsed into one entry carrying the most frequent genes and DNA. The sample table shows about 110,000 distinct CDR3 sequences, and roughly 9.6% are seen once. Under 4.5% of the sample belongs to the ten largest clones. The specimen was whole blood, collected in connection with sensitization to the hapten diphenylcyclopropenone (DPC). These receptors all stem from a woman between 40 and 50 years old with alopecia areata. Some clones in this sample may be carry-over from other donors' samples.

This clonotype was recorded many times. This chain links TRBV6-2 or TRBV6-3 with TRBJ2-1; TRBD2 matches 8 bases. CDR1 and CDR2 (germline): MNHEY, SVGEGT. V lost 8 bases to trimming and J lost 4 bases; unmatched junction nucleotides: 7. The CDR3 totals 14 residues. CDR3: CASAPAGEYNEQFF. DNA for the CDR3: TGTGCCAGCGCTCCAGCGGGGGAATACAATGAGCAGTTCTTC.

The sample holds many counts of this clonotype. The chain couples TRBV11-2 to TRBJ2-7; 8 positions agree with TRBD1. This CDR3 is 12 amino acids long. V lost 3 bases to trimming and J lost 6 bases; unmatched junction nucleotides: 1. From germline, CDR1 is SGHAT and CDR2 FQNNGV. The CDR3 sequence: CASSLTGVEQYF. CDR3 nucleotides: TGTGCCAGCAGCTTGACAGGGGTCGAGCAGTACTTC.

V usage is TRBV21-1 and J usage is TRBJ2-7; the table assigns TRBD1, which was not confirmed against the DNA. TRBV21-1 is a known pseudogene. The CDR3 totals 18 residues. This CDR3 reads CASSGLPSGQEPAYEQYF. The CDR3 coding sequence is TGTGCCAGCAGCGGACTACCCAGCGGACAGGAGCCCGCCTACGAGCAGTACTTC.

The chain uses TRBV20-1 and TRBJ2-2; D not resolved. Germline lookup yields CDR1 DFQATT and CDR2 SNEGSKA (reference sequence). Between the trimmed V and J ends, which lost 6 bases and 0 bases, there was a span of 11 bases. This CDR3 has 14 residues. The CDR3 coding sequence is TGCAGTGCCGTCCGGGTGCCGAACACCGGGGAGCTGTTTTTT. This translates into CSAVRVPNTGELFF.

V gene TRBV14 combines with J gene TRBJ2-5; D call uncertain. This CDR3 contains 15 residues. The germline V gene encodes CDR1 SGHDN and CDR2 FVKESK. V was cut by 4 bases and J by 5 bases, with 17 bases left in between. CDR3 DNA: TGTGCCAGCAGCCGAACGGGCCCTTTGACGGAGACCCAGTACTTC. It codes for CASSRTGPLTETQYF. The whole variable domain, remainder taken from reference TRBV14 and TRBJ2-5, is EAGVTQFPSHSVIEKGQTVTLRCDPISGHDNLYWYRRVMGKEIKFLLHFVKESKQDESGMPNNRFLAERTGGTYSTLKVQPAELEDSGVYFCASSRTGPLTETQYFGPGTRLLVL.

The V gene is TRBV6-2 or TRBV6-3, the J gene TRBJ1-5; D not resolved. This CDR3 is built from 14 residues. Trimming took 5 bases from V and 5 from J, leaving 13 bases between them. From germline, CDR1 is MNHEY and CDR2 SVGEGT. This CDR3 is CASSRTSGDQPQHF. The DNA of the CDR3 is TGTGCCAGCAGTCGGACTAGCGGGGATCAGCCCCAGCATTTT.

This clonotype was detected only a few times. J is TRBJ1-2 and V is TRBV30; 12 positions agree with TRBD1. The CDR3 spans 13 residues. V lost 3 bases and J lost 4; bases outside the gene matches: 0. Germline V gene sequence: CDR1 GTSNPN, CDR2 SVGIG (reference sequence). The chain's CDR3 is CAWRGQGAYGYTF. CDR3 bases: TGTGCCTGGAGGGGACAGGGGGCCTATGGCTACACCTTC.

A few counts support this clonotype. The rearrangement links TRBV12-3 or TRBV12-4 to TRBJ2-1; the D gene is possibly TRBD2 (5 bases). This CDR3 is built from 13 residues. Trimming left V 4 bases short and J 4 bases short, with 8 bases between. This CDR3 is CASSSERYNEQFF. Here the CDR3 DNA reads TGTGCCAGCAGTTCCGAGCGGTACAATGAGCAGTTCTTC.

This clonotype was found many times. This sequence joins TRBV20-1 and TRBJ1-5; possible D gene TRBD1, 6 bases. V shed 3 bases and J shed 0 bases, with 9 bases lying between them. Looked up from germline, CDR1 is DFQATT and CDR2 is SNEGSKA (reference sequence). This CDR3 has 14 residues. The CDR3 protein is CSASRDTSNQPQHF. As DNA, the CDR3 is TGCAGTGCTAGTAGGGACACTAGCAATCAGCCCCAGCATTTT.

This clonotype was counted a few times. The chain uses TRBV28 and TRBJ1-3; no firm D call. The CDR3 extends over 13 amino acids. Trimming removed 5 bases at V and 5 bases at J, with 10 bases between. In germline, CDR1 is MDHEN, CDR2 SYDVKM. The CDR3 protein is CASSPPRRNTIYF. CDR3 nucleotides: TGTGCCAGCAGTCCCCCGAGGCGAAACACCATATATTTT.

In DNA, the CDR3 is TGCAGTGCTAGATTCTCCCGGGGCAATCAGCCCCAGCATTTT. This translates into CSARFSRGNQPQHF. The rearrangement links TRBV20-1 to TRBJ1-5; no clear D. Germline lookup yields CDR1 DFQATT and CDR2 SNEGSKA (reference sequence). The CDR3 extends over 14 amino acids. The germline V and J ends were trimmed by 2 bases and 2 bases, with 10 bases remaining between them.

Many counts were recorded for this clonotype. The V and J genes are TRBV28 and TRBJ1-1, with D tentatively TRBD1 (5 bases). CDR3 size: 11 residues. Germline V gene lookup returns CDR1 MDHEN and CDR2 SYDVKM. V dropped 2 bases and J dropped 11 bases, with 9 bases sitting between them. DNA of the CDR3: TGTGCCAGCAGTTTACCCAACAGGGCTTTCTTT. Its protein product is CASSLPNRAFF.

This clonotype has at least ten counts. This chain's CDR3 is CASSQELGREGEKLFF. For the CDR3, the DNA is TGCGCCAGCAGCCAGGAGCTGGGCAGGGAAGGGGAAAAACTGTTTTTT. The gene calls are TRBV4-3 and TRBJ1-4; tentatively, D is TRBD1 (5 bases). Per the germline V gene, CDR1 is LGHNA and CDR2 is YSLEER. V lost 3 bases to trimming and J lost 8 bases, with 19 bases between them. The CDR3 is 16 residues long.